Sequencing of this TCR beta chain was carried out in a study of blood T cells in healthy people across ages. This CDR3 has 14 amino acids. Looked up from germline, CDR1 is DFQATT and CDR2 is SNEGSKA (reference sequence). The V and J ends lost 0 bases and 6 bases respectively, with 15 bases between them. A remark on this clonotype: Its antigen remains unknown.

Researchers report isolating at least 7 million PBMCs per sample. Study results and limitations: With unsorted PBMCs, a conclusive comparison of naive versus antigen-experienced cells was not possible. Getting older went along with TCR beta diversity per million T cells dropping roughly linearly. The long-lived group displayed more naive CD4+ cells, plus higher diversity, than the aged donors did.

PCR was performed a second time for roughly 7 to 12 cycles using a sample-barcoded 5' primer and a J-beta primer mix. A single record per CDR3 protein comes from TCRdb applying MiXCR to the 5' RACE reads. The sample contains 650,000 to 700,000 distinct CDR3 sequences, about 30% of which appear only once. V usage is TRBV20-1 and J usage is TRBJ2-7; tentative D call: TRBD1 (6 bases). This TCR came from a woman of 80 years or more in good health. Sequenced material: blood. This CDR3 is CSARDPGRGSEQYF. The CDR3 coding sequence is TGCAGTGCTAGAGATCCTGGCAGGGGTAGCGAGCAGTACTTC.